This is a list of T cell receptor beta chains from one sample in a study of T cells after posttransplantation cyclophosphamide. The assay was immunoSEQ multiplex PCR, and TCRdb's table has in-frame clones only and misses some. This sample has a few thousand clones, with about three quarters found just once. The sample consisted of PBMCs, taken after an allogeneic stem cell transplant with post-transplant cyclophosphamide. These receptors were collected from a female patient aged 50-59 years who received an allogeneic stem cell transplant from a related donor, was CMV-positive, and had no GVHD. These T cells may partly come from the graft donor. CDR3s include the opening cysteine and the closing phenylalanine or tryptophan. A D gene is named only where the DNA matches it firmly. For some rows the clone size is stated as once, few or many, or as a class when expanded; others skip it.

-	11	TRBV6-6	TRBJ2-7	TRBD1	CASKGAAEQYF	TGTGCCAGCAAGGGGGCGGCCGAGCAGTACTTC
-	17	TRBV6-1	TRBJ2-7	TRBD1	CASSENWVGDRAYEQYF	TGTGCCAGCAGTGAAAACTGGGTCGGGGACAGGGCCTACGAGCAGTACTTC
few	14	TRBV6-5	TRBJ1-1	-	CASSLRTENTEAFF	TGTGCCAGCAGTCTACGGACAGAAAACACTGAAGCTTTCTTT
-	14	TRBV6-6	TRBJ1-1	TRBD1	CASRDVQGAPEAFF	TGTGCCAGCAGAGACGTACAGGGGGCCCCTGAAGCTTTCTTT
-	16	TRBV19	TRBJ2-1	-	CASTGQKGVLRNEQFF	TGTGCCAGTACAGGTCAGAAGGGGGTTTTGAGGAATGAGCAGTTCTTC
-	13	TRBV6-1	TRBJ2-7	TRBD1	CASRRKGAYEQYF	TGTGCCAGCAGAAGAAAGGGGGCATACGAGCAGTACTTC
-	15	TRBV29-1	TRBJ2-2	TRBD2	CSVLSTSGFPGELFF	TGCAGCGTGTTGTCAACTAGCGGGTTTCCCGGGGAGCTGTTTTTT
-	16	TRBV4-1	TRBJ1-5	-	CASSPTQGSLNQPQHF	TGCGCCAGCAGCCCGACCCAGGGATCCCTCAATCAGCCCCAGCATTTT
few	14	TRBV10-3	TRBJ1-2	-	CAIGVPGSNYGYTF	TGTGCCATCGGGGTGCCAGGGTCCAACTATGGCTACACCTTC
-	17	TRBV15	TRBJ2-2	TRBD2	CATSRDPAGVRTGELFF	TGTGCCACCAGCAGAGATCCCGCGGGAGTAAGGACCGGGGAGCTGTTTTTT
-	14	TRBV11-2	TRBJ2-7	TRBD2	CASSPGLAGGEQYF	TGTGCCAGCAGCCCGGGACTAGCGGGGGGTGAGCAGTACTTC
once	16	TRBV5-8	TRBJ2-1	-	CASSFGGGGRNNEQFF	TGTGCCAGCAGTTTCGGAGGAGGCGGTAGAAACAATGAGCAGTTCTTC
-	16	TRBV2	TRBJ2-2	-	CATKRGGGGSTGELFF	TGTGCCACCAAACGGGGAGGGGGGGGCTCCACCGGGGAGCTGTTTTTT
-	15	TRBV6-5	TRBJ2-5	TRBD1	CASRPQAGGYETQYF	TGTGCCAGCAGACCTCAGGCAGGGGGCTACGAGACCCAGTACTTC
-	15	TRBV6-6	TRBJ2-1	TRBD2	CASSYKLAGYNEQFF	TGTGCCAGCAGTTACAAGCTAGCGGGGTACAATGAGCAGTTCTTC
-	13	TRBV25-1	TRBJ1-1	-	CASSAPGNTEAFF	TGTGCCAGCAGCGCTCCGGGGAACACTGAAGCTTTCTTT